This T cell receptor beta chain stems from a study of T cell repertoires in cytomegalovirus infection. General observations from the study: The ex vivo response was dominated by HLA-C-restricted CMV-specific TCR beta clonotypes.

TCRdb itself ran the reads through MiXCR, one entry per CDR3 protein. This repertoire shows 75,000 to 100,000 distinct CDR3 sequences, around 32% found once; its top ten account for around 68%. The table lists this clonotype with a few counts. The antigen is undetermined. Germline V gene data show CDR1 as MNHEY and CDR2 as SVGEGT. The CDR3 has 15 amino acids. The V and J ends lost 2 bases and 3 bases, in that order; junction bases with no gene match: 1. The chain couples TRBV6-2 or TRBV6-3 to TRBJ2-1; 10 bases are a match to TRBD2. This specimen consisted of CD8+ T cells from cultured PBMCs, obtained from culture after CMV antigen stimulation. The source of this sequence is a human donor in good health (CMV status not recorded). Some clones in this sample may be carry-over from other donors' samples. DNA of the CDR3: TGTGCCAGCAGTTACAGGACTAGCGGCTACAATGAGCAGTTCTTC. Protein: CASSYRTSGYNEQFF.